The next 25 T cell receptor beta chains were all read from a single sample in a study of T cells in Graves' hyperthyroidism and ophthalmopathy. Using RNA transcripts as the source, TCR beta CDR3 regions were amplified. The primer set for the first-round RT-PCR of the TCR CDR3 was HTBI. TCRdb re-called the multiplex PCR reads through MiXCR, storing one row per CDR3 protein. This sample has roughly 740,000 distinct CDR3 sequences, with about a sixth found just once. Sequencing input: blood. These receptors came from a man between 18 and 29 years old with Graves' hyperthyroidism.

This clonotype has at least ten counts. V usage is TRBV2 and J usage is TRBJ2-2; D gene ambiguous. Germline V gene sequence: CDR1 SNHLY, CDR2 FYNNEI. This CDR3 comprises 16 residues. The V gene lost 1 base and the J gene lost 6 bases, with 15 bases spanning the gap. The CDR3 reads CASSEGDRSGAGELFF. The CDR3 DNA follows: TGTGCCAGCAGTGAAGGAGATAGGAGTGGGGCCGGGGAGCTGTTTTTT.

The chain carries TRBV13 and TRBJ2-6; D possibly corresponds to TRBD1 (5 bases). Trimming stripped 1 base from V and 0 bases from J, with 7 bases between. The CDR3 sequence is 16 residues long. The germline V gene encodes CDR1 PRHDT and CDR2 FYEKMQ (reference sequence). This CDR3 is CASSLETASGANVLTF. As DNA, the CDR3 is TGTGCCAGCAGCTTAGAGACAGCCTCTGGGGCCAACGTCCTGACTTTC. The entire variable domain, with the rest obtained from reference TRBV13 and TRBJ2-6, is as follows: AAGVIQSPRHLIKEKRETATLKCYPIPRHDTVYWYQQGPGQDPQFLISFYEKMQSDKGSIPDRFSAQQFSDYHSELNMSSLELGDSALYFCASSLETASGANVLTFGAGSRLTVL.

This clonotype was seen ten or more times. The chain carries TRBV5-1 and TRBJ1-6; D is possibly TRBD1 (5 bases). The CDR3 loop spans 17 amino acids. The V end lost 1 base, the J end lost 10 bases, and 21 bases lay between the germline ends. Germline CDR1 is SGHRS and CDR2 is YFSETQ. CDR3 in amino acids: CASSLPVGDAGRSPLHF. For the CDR3, the DNA is TGCGCCAGCAGCTTGCCCGTCGGGGACGCTGGACGATCACCCCTCCACTTT.

This clonotype was counted between two and nine times. The chain couples TRBV6-2 or TRBV6-3 to TRBJ1-5; TRBD1 might be the D (5 bases). In germline, CDR1 is MNHEY, CDR2 SVGEGT. Trimming left V 2 bases short and J 7 bases short, with 9 bases between. CDR3 length: 13 residues. CDR3 loop: CASSYGGQQPQHF. In DNA, the CDR3 is TGTGCCAGCAGTTACGGGGGTCAACAGCCCCAGCATTTT.

Many counts were recorded for this clonotype. This chain joins TRBV28 and TRBJ2-5; weak D call: TRBD2 (6 bases). The CDR3 is made up of 15 amino acids. Looked up from germline, CDR1 is MDHEN and CDR2 is SYDVKM. The V gene lost 4 bases and the J gene lost 5 bases, with 17 bases spanning the gap. The CDR3, as DNA: TGTGCCAGCAGTTGGGAACTAGCCTCGGGGGAGACCCAGTACTTC. Translated, it gives CASSWELASGETQYF. The entire variable domain, with the rest obtained from reference TRBV28 and TRBJ2-5, is as follows: DVKVTQSSRYLVKRTGEKVFLECVQDMDHENMFWYRQDPGLGLRLIYFSYDVKMKEKGDIPEGYSVSREKKERFSLILESASTNQTSMYLCASSWELASGETQYFGPGTRLLVL.

At least ten counts were recorded for this clonotype. This chain links TRBV28 with TRBJ1-5, with D unclear. Germline-derived CDR1 and CDR2 are MDHEN and SYDVKM. The V end was cut by 7 bases, the J end by 3 bases, with 10 bases between. The CDR3 length is 13 residues. CDR3 loop: CASTDGINQPQHF. In DNA, the CDR3 is TGTGCCAGCACTGACGGGATCAATCAGCCCCAGCATTTT.

This clonotype was recorded many times. J is TRBJ1-2 and V is TRBV29-1; TRBD1 aligns across 7 bases. Trimming took 6 bases from V and 7 from J; bases not matched to a gene: 5. This CDR3 has 11 residues. CDR1 SQVTM and CDR2 ANQGSEA come from the germline V gene. The CDR3: CSVERDSGYTF. The CDR3 bases are TGCAGCGTGGAAAGGGACAGTGGCTACACCTTC.

In nucleotides, the CDR3 is TGTGCCAGCAGTGAGACAGGGCGCAACACCATATATTTT. Its translation: CASSETGRNTIYF. The rearrangement joins TRBV28 to TRBJ1-3; 7 bases line up with TRBD1. CDR3 size: 13 residues. Germline V gene sequence: CDR1 MDHEN, CDR2 SYDVKM. Unmatched junction bases numbered 5, after V lost 5 bases and J lost 7 bases.

This clonotype was seen repeatedly, ten times or more. The chain uses TRBV6-1 and TRBJ2-1; the match to TRBD2 covers 10 bases. CDR3 length equals 16 residues. Trimming at V came to 2 bases and at J to 5 bases, leaving 6 bases not matched to a gene. Germline V gene lookup returns CDR1 MNHNS and CDR2 SASEGT. The CDR3 DNA reads as TGTGCCAGCAGTGAACTAGCGGGGGTACCGAACAATGAGCAGTTCTTC. Its translation is CASSELAGVPNNEQFF.

Ten or more counts support this clonotype. The chain joins TRBV20-1 to TRBJ2-3; D gene uncertain. V lost 3 bases, J lost 1 base, and 11 bases lay in between. The germline V gene encodes CDR1 DFQATT and CDR2 SNEGSKA (reference sequence). The CDR3 totals 14 residues. CDR3 sequence: CSASPPQRTDTQYF. The CDR3 nucleotides read TGCAGTGCTAGCCCGCCGCAGCGCACAGATACGCAGTATTTT.

The chain links TRBV4-1 to TRBJ1-4; 9 bases are a match to TRBD1. The CDR3 sequence is 17 residues long. Trimming at V came to 6 bases and at J to 0 bases, leaving 8 bases not matched to a gene. The V gene's germline CDR1 is MGHRA and CDR2 YSYEKL. The CDR3 here is CASRSTGQGATNEKLFF. As DNA, the CDR3 is TGCGCCAGCAGATCAACGGGACAGGGAGCAACTAATGAAAAACTGTTTTTT.

V gene TRBV20-1 combines with J gene TRBJ2-1; maybe TRBD2 (6 bases). Germline V gives CDR1 DFQATT, CDR2 SNEGSKA (reference sequence). Trimming pared 1 base from V and 10 bases from J, leaving 14 bases between. This CDR3 region has 13 residues. The CDR3 nucleotides are TGCAGTGCTAGAGTGGTAGCGGCGGGGGAGCAGTTCTTC. As protein: CSARVVAAGEQFF.

This clonotype showed up just a few times. The gene calls are TRBV29-1 and TRBJ2-1; D not certain. Trimming removed 0 bases from V and 4 bases from J, with 7 bases in between. This CDR3 spans 13 amino acids. The germline CDR1 and CDR2 sequences are SQVTM and ANQGSEA. The CDR3 nucleotides are TGCAGCGTTGAAGATCGGCAGTACAATGAGCAGTTCTTC. This gives the protein CSVEDRQYNEQFF.

In its sample, this clonotype was seen many times. The V gene is TRBV15, the J gene TRBJ2-7, with TRBD1 matching over 8 bases. V dropped 4 bases and J dropped 0; count of bases not matched to a gene: 5. Germline CDR1 LNHNV, CDR2 YYDKDF (reference sequence). The CDR3 sequence is 15 residues long. CDR3: CATSIRTGSSYEQYF. The CDR3 DNA follows: TGTGCCACCAGCATACGGACAGGGAGCTCCTACGAGCAGTACTTC.

The chain joins TRBV7-2 to TRBJ1-4, with D unresolved. Per the germline V gene, CDR1 is SGHTA and CDR2 is FQGNSA. V gave up 6 bases and J gave up 5 bases, with 16 bases separating them. The CDR3 runs 15 residues. CDR3 bases: TGTGCCAGCAGGCTATTGAACACCCCAAATGAAAAACTGTTTTTT. Protein: CASRLLNTPNEKLFF.

This clonotype was seen many times. The gene calls are TRBV18 and TRBJ1-1; the match to TRBD1 covers 11 bases. This CDR3 has 15 amino acids. The V gene's germline CDR1 is KGHSH and CDR2 LQKENI. After removal of 4 bases from V and 5 bases from J, the junction contained 6 bases not matched to a gene. The CDR3 bases are TGTGCCAGCTCACTTTTTGGACAGGGGGCAACTGAAGCTTTCTTT. It encodes CASSLFGQGATEAFF.

V gene TRBV4-2 combines with J gene TRBJ2-1; no firm D call. Germline CDR1 is LGHNA and CDR2 is YNFKEQ. This CDR3 has 13 amino acids. Deletions cut 6 bases from V and 4 bases from J, with 10 bases between. The CDR3: CASRPTTYNEQFF. The CDR3, as DNA: TGTGCCAGCAGACCCACTACATACAATGAGCAGTTCTTC.

The sample holds many counts of this clonotype. The genes are TRBV20-1 and TRBJ2-1; D is unresolved. Germline-derived CDR1 and CDR2 are DFQATT and SNEGSKA (reference sequence). There are 12 residues in the CDR3. Trimming left V 3 bases short and J 7 bases short, with 10 bases between. The chain's CDR3 is CSASPRWNEQFF. In DNA, the CDR3 is TGCAGTGCTAGTCCGCGGTGGAATGAGCAGTTCTTC.

This clonotype was counted at least ten times. The V gene is TRBV28, the J gene TRBJ2-7; TRBD1 aligns across 8 bases. CDR3 size: 16 residues. After removal of 2 bases from V and 2 bases from J, the junction contained 8 bases not matched to a gene. CDR1 is MDHEN and CDR2 is SYDVKM in the germline V gene. In nucleotides, the CDR3 is TGTGCCAGCAGTTTACGGGGACAGGCGCCTGCCTACGAGCAGTACTTC. Amino acid sequence: CASSLRGQAPAYEQYF.

CDR3 loop: CASSHTRGIQPQHF. CDR3 coding DNA: TGCGCCAGCAGCCATACCAGGGGGATTCAGCCCCAGCATTTT. This chain connects TRBV4-3 to TRBJ1-5; 7 nucleotides agree with TRBD1. The CDR3 extends over 14 amino acids. V was pared by 3 bases and J by 6 bases, with 5 bases of the junction left unmatched. Germline V gene data show CDR1 as LGHNA and CDR2 as YSLEER.

This clonotype was detected a few times. V and J are TRBV27 and TRBJ1-2; a weak D match, TRBD1 (5 bases). V lost 8 bases and J 2 bases, leaving 15 bases between the germline ends. CDR1 is MNHEY and CDR2 is SMNVEV in the germline V gene (reference sequence). The CDR3 is made up of 14 amino acids. The CDR3 DNA is TGTGCCAGCGCCCCGAGGTGGGGCAACTATGGCTACACCTTC. Its protein is CASAPRWGNYGYTF.

The gene calls are TRBV6-2 or TRBV6-3 and TRBJ2-1; D gene unclear. Between the trimmed V and J ends, which lost 7 bases and 5 bases, there was a span of 12 bases. Germline CDR1 MNHEY, CDR2 SVGEGT. The CDR3 runs to 13 residues. DNA for the CDR3: TGTGCCAGCACCCCGGGCCTAAACAATGAGCAGTTCTTC. Translated: CASTPGLNNEQFF.

This clonotype appeared a few times. The gene calls are TRBV5-5 and TRBJ2-7; D is possibly TRBD1 or TRBD2 (5 bases each). Germline V CDR1 and CDR2: SGHKS, YYEKEE (reference sequence). V shed 6 bases and J shed 0 bases, with 16 bases lying between them. The CDR3 contains 15 residues. CDR3 residues: CASTPIGGSSYEQYF. In DNA, the CDR3 is TGTGCCAGCACCCCAATTGGGGGAAGCTCCTACGAGCAGTACTTC.

This clonotype was counted a few times. The chain combines TRBV11-2 with TRBJ1-2; 7 nucleotides align to TRBD1. Trimming removed 1 base from V and 0 bases from J; junction bases left unmatched: 8. CDR3 size: 17 residues. CDR1 is SGHAT and CDR2 is FQNNGV in the germline V gene. This CDR3 reads CASSLGTGAGTNYGYTF. The CDR3, as DNA: TGTGCCAGCAGCTTAGGAACAGGGGCTGGGACTAACTATGGCTACACCTTC.

The chain combines TRBV6-2 or TRBV6-3 with TRBJ2-7; 10 bases are a match to TRBD1. V gave up 5 bases and J gave up 6 bases; unmatched junction bases: 10. The germline CDR1 and CDR2 sequences are MNHEY and SVGEGT. This CDR3 spans 15 amino acids. The CDR3 nucleotides are TGTGCCAGCAGTGACCGGGACAGGGGCGAACCCGAGCAGTACTTC. Its protein is CASSDRDRGEPEQYF.